These 21 T cell receptor beta chains were all obtained from the same sample, sequenced in a study of CD8 T cells in ankylosing spondylitis. In TCRdb, the 5' RACE reads were re-called with MiXCR into one record per CDR3 protein. Counted here are about 130,000 distinct CDR3 sequences, about a tenth occurring once; the ten biggest clones make up approximately 3.3%. Specimen: blood, either unsorted or a sorted T cell fraction (not recorded which). The source of these receptors is a male donor with ankylosing spondylitis or in good health (not recorded which).

This clonotype occurred many times. V and J are TRBV5-1 and TRBJ1-3; 7 bases line up with TRBD1. The V gene end was trimmed by 3 bases and the J gene end by 8 bases; junction bases not matched to a gene: 11. Looked up from germline, CDR1 is SGHRS and CDR2 is YFSETQ. This CDR3 spans 15 amino acids. The CDR3 spells CASSSRQGLSDTIYF. Written as DNA, the CDR3 is TGCGCCAGCAGCTCGCGACAGGGTCTGAGCGACACCATATATTTT.

A word on this clonotype: A read error may account for a junction end that differs from germline. The V gene is TRBV18, the J gene TRBJ2-1; 9 bases match TRBD2. The CDR3 contains 16 residues. Germline CDR1 and CDR2: KGHSH and LQKENI. CDR3 loop: CASSTMTSGSSNEQFF. The CDR3 DNA sequence: TGTGCCAGCTCAACGATGACTAGCGGATCCTCCAATGAGCAGTTCTTC.

The rearrangement uses TRBV12-3 or TRBV12-4 and TRBJ1-6; 8 bases agree with TRBD1. J gave up 7 bases and V 3 bases, and 2 bases lay outside the gene matches. CDR3 length equals 14 residues. In DNA, the CDR3 is TGTGCCAGCAGTTTGTCAGGGGGCAATTCACCCCTCCACTTT. Protein sequence: CASSLSGGNSPLHF.

This clonotype occurred many times. V and J are TRBV28 and TRBJ2-3; D remains unclear. Germline V lookup: CDR1 MDHEN, CDR2 SYDVKM. Trimming stripped 4 bases from V and 2 bases from J, with 7 bases between. The CDR3 spans 13 residues. This CDR3 reads CASSSGPTDTQYF. The DNA for the CDR3 is TGTGCCAGCAGTTCCGGCCCCACAGATACGCAGTATTTT.

This clonotype was counted a single time. This sequence joins TRBV6-5 and TRBJ2-7, with D perhaps assigned TRBD1 or TRBD2 (5 bases each). CDR3 length: 14 residues. V was trimmed by 0 bases and J by 2 bases, leaving 8 bases between them. CDR1 and CDR2 from the germline V gene are MNHEY and SVGAGI. DNA of the CDR3: TGTGCCAGCAGTTACTCGAGGGGCACCTACGAGCAGTACTTC. Translating it yields CASSYSRGTYEQYF.

This clonotype was observed many times. V usage is TRBV20-1 and J usage is TRBJ2-7; 9 nucleotides match TRBD2. V was clipped by 6 bases and J by 2 bases; unmatched bases: 14. The CDR3 spans 16 residues. Germline loops: CDR1 DFQATT, CDR2 SNEGSKA (reference sequence). The CDR3 sequence is CSAAKGFSGSAYEQYF. DNA for the CDR3: TGCAGTGCAGCCAAGGGATTTAGCGGGAGCGCCTACGAGCAGTACTTC.

This clonotype has ten or more counts. The chain joins TRBV28 to TRBJ2-5, with TRBD2 as a possible D gene (6 bases). CDR1 and CDR2 from the germline V gene are MDHEN and SYDVKM. This CDR3 is 14 amino acids long. V was shortened by 2 bases and J by 0 bases, with 7 bases between the two germline ends. CDR3: CASSLGGNQETQYF. Written as DNA, the CDR3 is TGTGCCAGCAGTTTAGGCGGGAACCAAGAGACCCAGTACTTC. Full variable domain (remainder filled in from reference TRBV28 and TRBJ2-5): DVKVTQSSRYLVKRTGEKVFLECVQDMDHENMFWYRQDPGLGLRLIYFSYDVKMKEKGDIPEGYSVSREKKERFSLILESASTNQTSMYLCASSLGGNQETQYFGPGTRLLVL.

This clonotype has a count of ten or more. The J gene is TRBJ2-1, the V gene TRBV7-3; unclear D gene. CDR1 and CDR2 (germline): SGHTA, FQGTGA. V was shortened by 1 base and J by 0 bases, with 10 bases between the two germline ends. The CDR3 sequence is 16 residues long. CDR3 coding DNA: TGTGCCAGCAGCTTAAAAGTGGGCAGCTCCTACAATGAGCAGTTCTTC. Translated: CASSLKVGSSYNEQFF.

This clonotype showed up many times. The chain recombines TRBV20-1 with TRBJ1-1, with D uncertain. Germline values: CDR1 DFQATT, CDR2 SNEGSKA (reference sequence). This CDR3 spans 15 amino acids. Trimming removed 0 bases at V and 1 base at J, with 12 bases between. CDR3 sequence reads: CSARDGVAGNTEAFF. The CDR3 region has the DNA TGCAGTGCTAGAGATGGGGTCGCAGGGAACACTGAAGCTTTCTTT.

In its sample, this clonotype was seen a few times. The V call is TRBV25-1, the J call TRBJ2-1; possible D gene TRBD1, 6 bases. The germline V gene has CDR1 MGHDK and CDR2 SYGVNS. This CDR3 has 12 amino acids. V was pared by 7 bases and J by 12 bases, with 16 bases between. The CDR3 sequence: CASKGDIWMQFF. Written as DNA, the CDR3 is TGTGCCAGCAAGGGGGACATTTGGATGCAGTTCTTC.

The J gene is TRBJ2-7, the V gene TRBV7-2; TRBD2 is a possible D gene (5 bases). This CDR3 region has 16 residues. The germline V and J ends were trimmed by 0 bases and 4 bases, with 16 bases remaining between them. Germline V CDR1 and CDR2: SGHTA, FQGNSA. CDR3 residues: CASSLAGALVSYEQYF. The CDR3 DNA reads as TGTGCCAGCAGCTTAGCGGGAGCGCTAGTTTCTTACGAGCAGTACTTC.

This clonotype was detected ten times or more. This chain connects TRBV12-3 or TRBV12-4 to TRBJ2-2, with a weak D call TRBD1 (5 bases). V was pared by 5 bases and J by 8 bases, with 18 bases between. The CDR3 has 15 amino acids. CDR3 protein: CASSPQGPMAGELFF. DNA of the CDR3: TGTGCCAGCAGTCCCCAGGGCCCCATGGCGGGGGAGCTGTTTTTT.

This clonotype was detected only a few times. The chain combines TRBV7-2 with TRBJ2-3, with 9 bases matching TRBD1. With 8 bases clipped from V and 3 bases from J, the junction kept 9 bases outside the gene matches. Germline V gives CDR1 SGHTA, CDR2 FQGNSA. The CDR3 length is 15 residues. For the CDR3, the DNA is TGTGCCAGCGGCCGGGACAGGGATCCGACAGATACGCAGTATTTT. This translates into CASGRDRDPTDTQYF.

This clonotype was counted ten times or more. The chain employs TRBV29-1 and TRBJ2-7, with D tentatively TRBD1 or TRBD2 (5 bases each). CDR1 and CDR2 (germline): SQVTM, ANQGSEA. V lost 8 bases and J lost 7, with 27 bases in between. The CDR3 length is 15 residues. CDR3 in DNA: TGCAGCTACCTAGAATTCGGGGCTAGGGGCGGTGAGCAGTACTTC. Its protein product is CSYLEFGARGGEQYF.

In this sample, this clonotype turned up many times. This chain joins TRBV29-1 and TRBJ2-3, with D hard to call. Germline V gives CDR1 SQVTM, CDR2 ANQGSEA. The V and J ends lost 5 bases and 2 bases respectively, with 11 bases between them. This CDR3 has 13 amino acids. As DNA, the CDR3 is TGCAGCGTTCCGGGCCCTTACACAGATACGCAGTATTTT. Translated, it gives CSVPGPYTDTQYF.

This sequence joins TRBV7-2 and TRBJ2-7, with 9 bases aligning to TRBD2. Unmatched junction bases numbered 9, after V lost 3 bases and J lost 3 bases. This CDR3 comprises 16 residues. Germline CDR1 and CDR2: SGHTA and FQGNSA. CDR3: CASSFAGGGLRYEQYF. In nucleotides, the CDR3 is TGTGCCAGCAGCTTCGCGGGAGGGGGTCTGCGCTACGAGCAGTACTTC.

This clonotype turned up a few times. The chain combines TRBV29-1 with TRBJ2-3; D ambiguous. Germline assignment: CDR1 SQVTM and CDR2 ANQGSEA. V lost 4 bases, J lost 0 bases, and 8 bases lay in between. The CDR3 length is 13 residues. The CDR3, as DNA: TGCAGCGTTGTAACAACCAGCACAGATACGCAGTATTTT. Translation: CSVVTTSTDTQYF.

This clonotype occurred many times. This rearrangement joins TRBV11-2 to TRBJ2-4; TRBD1 matches 7 bases. Germline V lookup: CDR1 SGHAT, CDR2 FQNNGV. The V gene end was trimmed by 5 bases and the J gene end by 2 bases; junction bases not matched to a gene: 9. The CDR3 has 16 residues. DNA for the CDR3: TGTGCCAGCAGCGCCGACAGGGCTGGGACCAAAAACATTCAGTACTTC. Amino acids: CASSADRAGTKNIQYF.

At least ten counts were recorded for this clonotype. V and J are TRBV7-2 and TRBJ2-7; perhaps TRBD1 as D (7 bases). Trimming left V 5 bases short and J 3 bases short, with 11 bases between. The CDR3 has 13 amino acids. The germline CDR1 and CDR2 sequences are SGHTA and FQGNSA. CDR3 DNA: TGTGCCAGCAGCCGCGGGACAGACTACGAGCAGTACTTC. Its translation: CASSRGTDYEQYF.

The V and J genes are TRBV7-3 and TRBJ2-7; D perhaps matches TRBD2 (6 bases). The V gene lost 0 bases and the J gene lost 2 bases, with 8 bases spanning the gap. Germline values: CDR1 SGHTA, CDR2 FQGTGA. The CDR3 contains 14 residues. The CDR3 loop reads CASSLTAGTYEQYF. CDR3 nucleotides: TGTGCCAGCAGCTTAACGGCGGGAACCTACGAGCAGTACTTC. Full variable domain (missing parts from reference TRBV7-3 and TRBJ2-7): GAGVSQTPSNKVTEKGKYVELRCDPISGHTALYWYRQSLGQGPEFLIYFQGTGAADDSGLPNDRFFAVRPEGSVSTLKIQRTERGDSAVYLCASSLTAGTYEQYFGPGTRLTVT.

This chain links TRBV28 with TRBJ1-6, with unresolved D. Trimming stripped 6 bases from V and 0 bases from J, with 12 bases between. Germline-derived CDR1 and CDR2 are MDHEN and SYDVKM. CDR3 size: 16 residues. CDR3 region: CASRRRASSYNSPLHF. In DNA, the CDR3 is TGTGCCAGCAGGCGACGGGCCAGCTCCTATAATTCACCCCTCCACTTT.